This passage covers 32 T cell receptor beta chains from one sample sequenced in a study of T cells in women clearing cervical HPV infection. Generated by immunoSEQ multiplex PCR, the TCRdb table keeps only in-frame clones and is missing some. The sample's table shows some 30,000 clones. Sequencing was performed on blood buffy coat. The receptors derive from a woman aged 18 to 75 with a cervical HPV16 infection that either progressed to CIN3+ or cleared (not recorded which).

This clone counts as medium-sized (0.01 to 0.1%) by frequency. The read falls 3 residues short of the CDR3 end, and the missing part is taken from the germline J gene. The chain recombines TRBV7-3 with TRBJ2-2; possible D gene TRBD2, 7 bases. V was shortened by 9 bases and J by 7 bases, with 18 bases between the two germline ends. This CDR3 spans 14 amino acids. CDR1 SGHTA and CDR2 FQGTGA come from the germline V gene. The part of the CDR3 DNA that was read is TGTGCCAGGAAGGGGGAGGGCCGAAACGGGGAG. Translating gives CARKGEGRNGE. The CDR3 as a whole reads CARKGEGRNGELFF.

The covered CDR3 bases are TGCAGTGCTAGCGGGGGGATGGCTGAA. It specifies CSASGGMAE. The whole CDR3 sequence is CSASGGMAEAFF. The chain carries TRBV20-1 and TRBJ1-1; a possible D gene is TRBD1 (5 bases). The read halts 3 residues ahead of the CDR3 end, with the missing end drawn from the germline J gene. The CDR3 is made up of 12 amino acids. Germline values: CDR1 DFQATT, CDR2 SNEGSKA (reference sequence). The germline V and J ends were trimmed by 3 bases and 6 bases, with 11 bases remaining between them.

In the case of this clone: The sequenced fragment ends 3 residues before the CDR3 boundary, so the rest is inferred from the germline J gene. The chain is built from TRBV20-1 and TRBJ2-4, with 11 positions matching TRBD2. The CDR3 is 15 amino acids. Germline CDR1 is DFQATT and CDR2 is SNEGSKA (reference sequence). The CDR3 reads CSAPRRGVAGGNQYF. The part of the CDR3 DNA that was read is TGCAGTGCTCCCCGGCGGGGGGTAGCGGGGGGGAAT.

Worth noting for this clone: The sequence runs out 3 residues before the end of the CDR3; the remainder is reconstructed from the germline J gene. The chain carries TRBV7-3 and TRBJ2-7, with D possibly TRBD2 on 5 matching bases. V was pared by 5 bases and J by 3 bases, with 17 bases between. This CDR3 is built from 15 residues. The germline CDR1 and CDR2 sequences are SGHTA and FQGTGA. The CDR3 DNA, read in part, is TGTGCCAGCAGCCCCCGGTGGCGGGTAAACTACGAG. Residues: CASSPRWRVNYE. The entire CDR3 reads CASSPRWRVNYEQYF.

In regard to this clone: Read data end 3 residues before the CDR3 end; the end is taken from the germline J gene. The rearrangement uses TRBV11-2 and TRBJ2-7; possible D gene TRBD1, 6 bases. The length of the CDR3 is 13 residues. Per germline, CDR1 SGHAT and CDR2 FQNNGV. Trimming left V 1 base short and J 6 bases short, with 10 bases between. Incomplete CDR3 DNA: TGTGCCAGCAGCTTAGGCAGGGGTCTCGAG. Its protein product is CASSLGRGLE. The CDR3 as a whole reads CASSLGRGLEQYF.

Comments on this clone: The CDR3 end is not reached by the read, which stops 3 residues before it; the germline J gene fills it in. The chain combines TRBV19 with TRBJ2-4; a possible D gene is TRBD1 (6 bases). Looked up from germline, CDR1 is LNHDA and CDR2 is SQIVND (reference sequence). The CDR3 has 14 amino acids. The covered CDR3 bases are TGTGCCAGTAGTACCCACAGGGATAACTATGGT. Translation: CASSTHRDNYG. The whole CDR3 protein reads CASSTHRDNYGQYF.

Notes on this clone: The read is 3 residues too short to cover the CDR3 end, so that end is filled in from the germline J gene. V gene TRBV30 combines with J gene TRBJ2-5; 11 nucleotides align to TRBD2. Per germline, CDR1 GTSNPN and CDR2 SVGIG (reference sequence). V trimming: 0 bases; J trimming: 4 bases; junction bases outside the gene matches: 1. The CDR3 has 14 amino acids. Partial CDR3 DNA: TGTGCCTGGAGTGTGCTAGCGGGAGGAGAGACC. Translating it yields CAWSVLAGGET. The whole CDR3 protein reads CAWSVLAGGETQYF.

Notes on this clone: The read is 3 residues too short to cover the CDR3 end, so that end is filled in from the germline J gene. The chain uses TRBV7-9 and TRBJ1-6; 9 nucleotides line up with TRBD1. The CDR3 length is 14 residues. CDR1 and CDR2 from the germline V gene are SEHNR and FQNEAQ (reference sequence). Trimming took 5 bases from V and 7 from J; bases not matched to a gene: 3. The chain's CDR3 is CASSPGQGNSPLHF. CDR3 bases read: TGTGCCAGCAGCCCTGGACAGGGGAATTCACCC. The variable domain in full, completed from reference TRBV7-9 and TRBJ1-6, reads DTGVSQNPRHKITKRGQNVTFRCDPISEHNRLYWYRQTLGQGPEFLTYFQNEAQLEKSRLLSDRFSAERPKGSFSTLEIQRTEQGDSAMYLCASSPGQGNSPLHFGNGTRLTVT.

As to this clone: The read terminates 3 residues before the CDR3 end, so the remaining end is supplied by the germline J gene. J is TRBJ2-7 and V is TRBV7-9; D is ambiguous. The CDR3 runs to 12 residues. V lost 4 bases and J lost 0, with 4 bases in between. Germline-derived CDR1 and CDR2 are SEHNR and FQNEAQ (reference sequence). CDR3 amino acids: CASSCSSYEQYF. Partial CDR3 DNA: TGTGCCAGCAGCTGCAGCTCCTACGAG.

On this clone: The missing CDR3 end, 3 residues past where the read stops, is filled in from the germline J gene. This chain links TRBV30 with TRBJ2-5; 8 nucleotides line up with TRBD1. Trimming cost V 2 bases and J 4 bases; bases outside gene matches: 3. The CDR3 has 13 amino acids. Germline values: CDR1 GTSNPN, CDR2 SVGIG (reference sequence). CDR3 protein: CAWSPDRVETQYF. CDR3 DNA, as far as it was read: TGTGCCTGGAGTCCGGACAGGGTAGAGACC.

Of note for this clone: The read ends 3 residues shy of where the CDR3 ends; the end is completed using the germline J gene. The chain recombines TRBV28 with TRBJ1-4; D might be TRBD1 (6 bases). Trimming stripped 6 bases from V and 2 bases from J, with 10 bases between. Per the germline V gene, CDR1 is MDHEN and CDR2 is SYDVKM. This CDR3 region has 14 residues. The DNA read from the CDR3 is TGTGCCAGCAGACAGGGTGCCACTAATGAAAAA. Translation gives CASRQGATNEK. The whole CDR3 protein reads CASRQGATNEKLFF.

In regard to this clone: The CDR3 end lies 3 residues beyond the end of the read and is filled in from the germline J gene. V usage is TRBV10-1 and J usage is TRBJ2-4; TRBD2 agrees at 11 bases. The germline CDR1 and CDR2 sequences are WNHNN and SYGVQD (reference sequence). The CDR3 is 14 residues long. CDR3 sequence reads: CASSESTSGTSQYF. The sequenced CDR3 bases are TGCGCCAGCAGTGAGTCGACTAGCGGGACCTCT.

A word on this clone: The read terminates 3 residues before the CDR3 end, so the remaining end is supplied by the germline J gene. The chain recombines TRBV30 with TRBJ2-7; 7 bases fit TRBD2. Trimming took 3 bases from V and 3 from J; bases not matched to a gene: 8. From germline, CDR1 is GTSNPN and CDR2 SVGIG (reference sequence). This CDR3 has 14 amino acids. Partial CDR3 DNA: TGTGCCTGGAGCAAGCTAGCGGTGGGCTACGAG. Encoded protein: CAWSKLAVGYE. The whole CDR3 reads CAWSKLAVGYEQYF.

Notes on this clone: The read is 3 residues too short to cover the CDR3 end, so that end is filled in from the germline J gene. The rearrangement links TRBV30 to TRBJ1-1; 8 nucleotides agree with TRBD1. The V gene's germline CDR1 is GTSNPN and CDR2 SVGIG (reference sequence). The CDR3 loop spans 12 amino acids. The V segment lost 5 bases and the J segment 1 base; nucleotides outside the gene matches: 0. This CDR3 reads CAWDRGNTEAFF. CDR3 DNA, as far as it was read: TGTGCCTGGGACAGGGGGAACACTGAA.

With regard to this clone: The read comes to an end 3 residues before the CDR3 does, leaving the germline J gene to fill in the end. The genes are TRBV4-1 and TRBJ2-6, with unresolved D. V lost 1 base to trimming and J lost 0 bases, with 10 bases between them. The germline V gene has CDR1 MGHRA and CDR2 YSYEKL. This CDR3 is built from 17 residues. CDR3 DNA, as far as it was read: TGCGCCAGCAGCCAAGTTGGTGGGCTCTCTGGGGCCAACGTC. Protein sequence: CASSQVGGLSGANV. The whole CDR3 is CASSQVGGLSGANVLTF.

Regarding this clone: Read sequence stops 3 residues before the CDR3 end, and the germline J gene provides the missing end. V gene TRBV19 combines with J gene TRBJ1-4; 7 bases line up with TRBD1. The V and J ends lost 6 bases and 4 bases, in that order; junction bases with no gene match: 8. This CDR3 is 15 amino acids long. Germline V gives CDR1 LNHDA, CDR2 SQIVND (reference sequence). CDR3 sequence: CASRRAGTDNEKLFF. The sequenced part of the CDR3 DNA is TGTGCCAGTAGGAGGGCCGGGACAGATAATGAAAAA.

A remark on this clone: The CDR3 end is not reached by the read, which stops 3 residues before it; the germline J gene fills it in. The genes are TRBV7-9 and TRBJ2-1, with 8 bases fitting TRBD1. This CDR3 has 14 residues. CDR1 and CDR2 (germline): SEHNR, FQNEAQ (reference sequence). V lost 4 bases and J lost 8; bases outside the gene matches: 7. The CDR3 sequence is CASSSGTGRDEQFF. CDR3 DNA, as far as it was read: TGTGCCAGCAGCTCCGGGACAGGCAGGGATGAG.

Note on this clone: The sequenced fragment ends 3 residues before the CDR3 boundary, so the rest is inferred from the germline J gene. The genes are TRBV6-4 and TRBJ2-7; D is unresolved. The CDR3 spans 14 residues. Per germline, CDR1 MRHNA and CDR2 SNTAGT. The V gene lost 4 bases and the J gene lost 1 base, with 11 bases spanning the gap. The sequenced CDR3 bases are TGTGCCAGCAGTGTTCGAGACTGTTCCTACGAG. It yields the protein CASSVRDCSYE. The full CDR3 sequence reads CASSVRDCSYEQYF.

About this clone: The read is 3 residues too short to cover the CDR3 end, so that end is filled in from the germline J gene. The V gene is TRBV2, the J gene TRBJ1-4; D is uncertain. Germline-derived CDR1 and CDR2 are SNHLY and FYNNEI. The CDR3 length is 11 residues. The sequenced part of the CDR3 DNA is TGTGCCAGCACGGGGAGAGAAGAA. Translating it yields CASTGREE. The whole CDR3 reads CASTGREELFF.

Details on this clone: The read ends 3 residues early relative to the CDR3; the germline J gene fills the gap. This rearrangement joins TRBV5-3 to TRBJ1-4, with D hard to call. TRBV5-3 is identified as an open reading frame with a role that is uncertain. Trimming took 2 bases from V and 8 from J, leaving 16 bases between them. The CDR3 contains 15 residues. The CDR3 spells CARSFEDSREEKLFF. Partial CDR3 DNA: TGTGCCAGAAGCTTCGAGGACTCCCGGGAAGAAAAA.

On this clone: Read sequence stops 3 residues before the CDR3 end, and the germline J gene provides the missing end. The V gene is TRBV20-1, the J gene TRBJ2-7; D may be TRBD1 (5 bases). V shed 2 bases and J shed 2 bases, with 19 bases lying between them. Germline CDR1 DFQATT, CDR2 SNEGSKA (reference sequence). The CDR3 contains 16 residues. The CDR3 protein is CSARPREAVDPYEQYF. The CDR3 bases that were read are TGCAGTGCTAGACCCAGGGAAGCAGTGGATCCCTACGAG.

CDR3 in amino acids: CASSIIATTDTQYF. The CDR3 bases that were read are TGTGCCAGTAGTATAATTGCTACCACAGATACG. The chain recombines TRBV19 with TRBJ2-3; D gene unclear. The CDR3 goes on 3 residues after the read ends, and that part is filled in from the germline J gene. V shed 2 bases and J shed 2 bases, with 8 bases lying between them. There are 14 residues in the CDR3. Germline loops: CDR1 LNHDA, CDR2 SQIVND (reference sequence).

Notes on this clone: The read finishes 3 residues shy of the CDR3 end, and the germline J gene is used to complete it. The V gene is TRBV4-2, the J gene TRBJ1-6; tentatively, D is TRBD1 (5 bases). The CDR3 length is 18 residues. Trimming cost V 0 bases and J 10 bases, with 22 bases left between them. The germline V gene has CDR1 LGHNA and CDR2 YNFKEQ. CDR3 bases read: TGTGCCAGCAGCCAAGAGTTGGCAGGGTTGGGTTCGGGCTCACCC. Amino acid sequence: CASSQELAGLGSGSP. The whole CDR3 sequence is CASSQELAGLGSGSPLHF.

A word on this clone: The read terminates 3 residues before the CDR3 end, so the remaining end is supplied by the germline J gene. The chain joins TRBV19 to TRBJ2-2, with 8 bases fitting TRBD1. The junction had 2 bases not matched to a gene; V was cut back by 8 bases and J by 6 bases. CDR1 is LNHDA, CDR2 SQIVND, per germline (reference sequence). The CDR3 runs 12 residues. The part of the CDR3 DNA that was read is TGTGCCAGTTTACAGGGGGCCGGGGAG. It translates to CASLQGAGE. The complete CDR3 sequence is CASLQGAGELFF. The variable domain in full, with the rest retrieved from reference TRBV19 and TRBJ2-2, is DGGITQSPKYLFRKEGQNVTLSCEQNLNHDAMYWYRQDPGQGLRLIYYSQIVNDFQKGDIAEGYSVSREKKESFPLTVTSAQKNPTAFYLCASLQGAGELFFGEGSRLTVL.

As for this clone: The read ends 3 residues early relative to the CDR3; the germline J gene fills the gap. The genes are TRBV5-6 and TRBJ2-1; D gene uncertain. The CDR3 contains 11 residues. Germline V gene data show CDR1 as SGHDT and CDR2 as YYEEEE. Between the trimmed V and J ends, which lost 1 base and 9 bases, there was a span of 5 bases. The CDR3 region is CASSLRGEQFF. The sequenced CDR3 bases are TGTGCCAGCAGCTTGCGAGGTGAG. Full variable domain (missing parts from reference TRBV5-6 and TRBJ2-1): DAGVTQSPTHLIKTRGQQVTLRCSPKSGHDTVSWYQQALGQGPQFIFQYYEEEERQRGNFPDRFSGHQFPNYSSELNVNALLLGDSALYLCASSLRGEQFFGPGTRLTVL.

Partial CDR3 DNA: TGCAGTGCTGAGGGATCGGGCCTAGCGGACAATGAG. Protein sequence: CSAEGSGLADNE. The entire CDR3 protein is CSAEGSGLADNEQFF. The chain carries TRBV20-1 and TRBJ2-1; 7 nucleotides align to TRBD2. The sequence runs out 3 residues before the end of the CDR3; the remainder is reconstructed from the germline J gene. V lost 5 bases and J lost 5; bases outside the gene matches: 12. Germline CDR1 DFQATT, CDR2 SNEGSKA (reference sequence). The CDR3 totals 15 residues.

The CDR3 loop reads CASSIVRGSNEKLFF. Incomplete CDR3 DNA: TGTGCCAGTAGTATAGTACGGGGTTCTAATGAAAAA. The gene calls are TRBV19 and TRBJ1-4; D is uncertain. The CDR3 end falls 3 residues outside the read, so it is completed with the germline J gene. Germline V gene lookup returns CDR1 LNHDA and CDR2 SQIVND (reference sequence). V lost 1 base, J lost 3 bases, and 9 bases lay in between. This CDR3 has 15 amino acids.

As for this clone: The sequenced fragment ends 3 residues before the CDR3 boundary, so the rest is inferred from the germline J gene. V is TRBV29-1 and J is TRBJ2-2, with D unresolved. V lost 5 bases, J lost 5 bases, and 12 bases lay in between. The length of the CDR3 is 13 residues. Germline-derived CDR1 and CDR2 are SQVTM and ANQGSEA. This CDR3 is CSVRLDATGELFF. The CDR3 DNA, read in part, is TGCAGCGTTCGGCTAGATGCGACCGGGGAG.

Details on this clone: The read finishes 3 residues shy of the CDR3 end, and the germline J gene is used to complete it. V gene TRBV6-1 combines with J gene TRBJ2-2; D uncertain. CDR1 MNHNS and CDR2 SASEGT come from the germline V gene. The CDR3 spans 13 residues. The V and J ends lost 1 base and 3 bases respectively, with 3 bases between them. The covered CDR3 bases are TGTGCCAGCAGTGAAGACTACACCGGGGAG. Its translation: CASSEDYTGE. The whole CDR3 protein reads CASSEDYTGELFF.

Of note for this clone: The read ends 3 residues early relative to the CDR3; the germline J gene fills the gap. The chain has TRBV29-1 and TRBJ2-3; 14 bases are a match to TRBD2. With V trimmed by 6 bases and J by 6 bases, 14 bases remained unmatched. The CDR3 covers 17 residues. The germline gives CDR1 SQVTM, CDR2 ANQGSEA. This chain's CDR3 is CSVSKPGLAGDGDTQYF. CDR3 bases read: TGCAGCGTCAGTAAACCGGGACTAGCGGGAGATGGGGATACG.

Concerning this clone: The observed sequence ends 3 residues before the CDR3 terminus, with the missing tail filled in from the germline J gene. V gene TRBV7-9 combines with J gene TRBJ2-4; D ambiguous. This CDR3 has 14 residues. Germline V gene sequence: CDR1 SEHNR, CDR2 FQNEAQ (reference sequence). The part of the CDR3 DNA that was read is TGTGCCAGCAGCTCCCTTACTTCTAACTATGGT. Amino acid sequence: CASSSLTSNYG. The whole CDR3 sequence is CASSSLTSNYGQYF.

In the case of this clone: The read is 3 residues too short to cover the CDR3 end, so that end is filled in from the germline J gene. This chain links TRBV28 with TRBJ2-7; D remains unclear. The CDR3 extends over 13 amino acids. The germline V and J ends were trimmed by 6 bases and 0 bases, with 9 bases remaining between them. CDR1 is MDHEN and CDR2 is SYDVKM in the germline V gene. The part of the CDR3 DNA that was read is TGTGCCAGCAGACAACCATCCTCCTACGAG. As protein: CASRQPSSYE. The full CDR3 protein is CASRQPSSYEQYF.